This entry lists 20 T cell receptor beta chains sequenced from one sample in a study of cytomegalovirus exposure and HLA in healthy donors. PCR involved 60 Vbeta and 13 Jbeta primers. Libraries were prepared by immunoSEQ multiplex PCR; TCRdb keeps only in-frame clonotypes and omits some of them. The sample carries roughly 190,000 clones, about four fifths recorded once. What was sequenced was PBMCs. These receptors were obtained from a young man in good health and CMV-seronegative.

The V call is TRBV5-1, the J call TRBJ2-3; a possible D gene is TRBD2 (5 bases). The CDR3 has 11 amino acids. CDR1 and CDR2 (germline): SGHRS, YFSETQ. Trimming removed 4 bases from V and 6 bases from J, with 6 bases in between. DNA for the CDR3: TGCGCCAGCAGCAGGGAGGATACGCAGTATTTT. Encoded protein: CASSREDTQYF.

This clone is a singleton in its sample. The rearrangement joins TRBV7-9 to TRBJ2-5; tentative D call: TRBD2 (6 bases). This CDR3 spans 15 amino acids. With 5 bases removed from V and 2 bases from J, the gap between germline ends came to 15 bases. Per the germline V gene, CDR1 is SEHNR and CDR2 is FQNEAQ (reference sequence). CDR3 region: CASSHGGIGQETQYF. The CDR3 nucleotides read TGTGCCAGCAGCCACGGGGGAATTGGGCAAGAGACCCAGTACTTC.

This clone was counted a single time. The chain recombines TRBV9 with TRBJ2-1; tentative D call: TRBD1 (5 bases). The CDR3 is made up of 15 amino acids. The ends were cut back, 0 bases at V and 8 bases at J, with 15 bases in the middle. Germline assignment: CDR1 SGDLS and CDR2 YYNGEE. CDR3 DNA: TGTGCCAGCAGCGTAGGTGTAGGGGCTGGGGATGAGCAGTTCTTC. Its protein is CASSVGVGAGDEQFF.

This sequence joins TRBV7-8 and TRBJ2-1; D is uncertain. The CDR3 sequence is 13 residues long. Trimming cost V 2 bases and J 4 bases, with 6 bases left between them. Germline lookup yields CDR1 SGHVS and CDR2 FQNEAQ. This CDR3 reads CASSLPSYNEQFF. The CDR3 coding sequence is TGTGCCAGCAGCTTACCCAGTTACAATGAGCAGTTCTTC.

The V gene is TRBV28, the J gene TRBJ2-7; TRBD1 matches 10 bases. From germline, CDR1 is MDHEN and CDR2 SYDVKM. Unmatched junction bases numbered 14, after V lost 3 bases and J lost 0 bases. The CDR3 is 19 amino acids. The CDR3 coding sequence is TGTGCCAGCAGTTTGACCCGGGACAGGGGAGGGGAGACCTCCTACGAGCAGTACTTC. This encodes CASSLTRDRGGETSYEQYF.

This chain joins TRBV4-2 and TRBJ1-5, with D perhaps TRBD1 (6 bases). The CDR3 has 13 residues. Germline CDR1 is LGHNA and CDR2 is YNFKEQ. Trimming removed 4 bases at V and 5 bases at J, with 9 bases between. The DNA for the CDR3 is TGTGCCAGCAGCCTATACAGGGATCAGCCCCAGCATTTT. Amino acids: CASSLYRDQPQHF.

This clone has just one count. The chain combines TRBV7-9 with TRBJ2-7, with 13 bases fitting TRBD2. CDR1 is SEHNR, CDR2 FQNEAQ, per germline (reference sequence). The CDR3 sequence is 19 residues long. V was pared by 6 bases and J by 6 bases, with 20 bases of the junction left unmatched. The CDR3 nucleotides read TGTGCCAGCAGGTATCAGAGTTGGACTAGCGGGGGAACCCTCGGCGAGCAGTACTTC. It specifies CASRYQSWTSGGTLGEQYF.

The chain couples TRBV27 to TRBJ2-7; D possibly corresponds to TRBD2 (5 bases). The CDR3 loop spans 15 amino acids. V dropped 0 bases and J dropped 3 bases, with 12 bases sitting between them. Germline lookup yields CDR1 MNHEY and CDR2 SMNVEV (reference sequence). This CDR3 is CASSLSRAEIYEQYF. CDR3 DNA sequence: TGTGCCAGCAGTTTATCGAGGGCGGAAATCTACGAGCAGTACTTC.

This sequence joins TRBV21-1 and TRBJ2-7; the table's TRBD2 call for D was not verified on the DNA. TRBV21-1 is a known pseudogene. The CDR3 extends over 14 amino acids. This chain's CDR3 is CAGKTSGADYEQYF. In nucleotides, the CDR3 is TGTGCCGGGAAGACTAGCGGAGCAGACTACGAGCAGTACTTC.

Notes on this clone: The germline gene is not matched at one end of the junction; a read error may be the cause. This chain uses TRBV7-9 with TRBJ1-1, with D hard to call. This CDR3 contains 16 residues. The germline CDR1 and CDR2 sequences are SEHNR and FQNEAQ (reference sequence). The CDR3 reads CSSSLSLAGRPTEAFF. DNA for the CDR3: TGTTCCAGCAGCTTATCCCTGGCGGGCAGGCCCACTGAAGCTTTCTTT. Together with reference TRBV7-9 and TRBJ1-1, the CDR3 gives the full variable domain: DTGVSQNPRHKITKRGQNVTFRCDPISEHNRLYWYRQTLGQGPEFLTYFQNEAQLEKSRLLSDRFSAERPKGSFSTLEIQRTEQGDSAMYLCSSSLSLAGRPTEAFFGQGTRLTVV.

DNA for the CDR3: TGTGCCAGCAGCACGGGGACAGGTGCGAACACCGGGGAGCTGTTTTTT. Translation gives CASSTGTGANTGELFF. The chain employs TRBV5-5 and TRBJ2-2, with 8 nucleotides matching TRBD1. In germline, CDR1 is SGHKS, CDR2 YYEKEE (reference sequence). The CDR3 length is 16 residues. The J segment lost 0 bases and the V segment lost 4 bases, leaving 5 bases of the junction unmatched.

This clone came up once. The chain links TRBV4-3 to TRBJ2-2; D is possibly TRBD2 (7 bases). The CDR3 covers 16 residues. The germline CDR1 and CDR2 sequences are LGHNA and YSLEER. V was clipped by 3 bases and J by 6 bases, with 17 bases between them. In nucleotides, the CDR3 is TGCGCCAGCAGCCACGGGGGGCGGAATTATGCCGGGGAGCTGTTTTTT. It translates to CASSHGGRNYAGELFF.

This chain joins TRBV4-1 and TRBJ1-1, with a possible D match to TRBD1 (5 bases). The CDR3 is 15 amino acids. The V and J ends lost 7 bases and 5 bases respectively, with 20 bases between them. The germline V gene has CDR1 MGHRA and CDR2 YSYEKL. The CDR3 protein is CASKGLSGAITEAFF. Written as DNA, the CDR3 is TGCGCCAGCAAGGGCCTTAGTGGGGCGATTACTGAAGCTTTCTTT.

V is TRBV19 and J is TRBJ2-3, with 8 bases aligning to TRBD1. Germline V gene data show CDR1 as LNHDA and CDR2 as SQIVND (reference sequence). The V segment lost 2 bases and the J segment 0 bases; nucleotides outside the gene matches: 4. This CDR3 comprises 16 residues. The CDR3 loop is CASSISRDRSTDTQYF. The CDR3 DNA is TGTGCCAGTAGTATATCCCGGGACAGGAGCACAGATACGCAGTATTTT.

The chain is built from TRBV30 and TRBJ2-7; 8 bases map to TRBD1. This CDR3 has 12 residues. V shed 4 bases, J shed 3 bases, and the junction held 2 bases outside the gene matches. Per germline, CDR1 GTSNPN and CDR2 SVGIG (reference sequence). CDR3 sequence (DNA): TGTGCCTGGACGGACAGGGACTACGAGCAGTACTTC. It encodes CAWTDRDYEQYF.

The V and J genes are TRBV21-1 and TRBJ1-5; the table's D gene call, TRBD1, was not cross checked with the DNA. TRBV21-1 is described as a pseudogene. The CDR3 totals 14 residues. In nucleotides, the CDR3 is TGTGCCAGCAGCGCTGGGGGCCCCAATCAGCCCCAGCATTTT. It translates to CASSAGGPNQPQHF.

The chain carries TRBV6-5 and TRBJ2-7; 7 bases are a match to TRBD1. The germline CDR1 and CDR2 sequences are MNHEY and SVGAGI. This CDR3 comprises 14 residues. Trimming cost V 5 bases and J 1 base; bases outside gene matches: 5. CDR3 bases: TGTGCCAGCAGTAGCTCGACAGGGTCCTACGAGCAGTACTTC. It encodes CASSSSTGSYEQYF.

This clone turned up a few times. The V and J genes are TRBV4-3 and TRBJ1-2; D is unresolved. Germline CDR1 is LGHNA and CDR2 is YSLEER. The CDR3 sequence is 15 residues long. The V gene lost 0 bases and the J gene lost 3 bases, with 11 bases spanning the gap. The CDR3 bases are TGCGCCAGCAGCCAAGATACCGGAACAGACTATGGCTACACCTTC. The encoded protein is CASSQDTGTDYGYTF.

The chain links TRBV5-5 to TRBJ2-1; TRBD2 agrees at 9 bases. V gave up 4 bases and J gave up 2 bases; unmatched junction bases: 4. This CDR3 comprises 15 residues. Germline V gene lookup returns CDR1 SGHKS and CDR2 YYEKEE (reference sequence). The chain's CDR3 is CASSLGGGAYNEQFF. CDR3 nucleotide sequence: TGTGCCAGCAGCCTGGGCGGGGGGGCCTACAATGAGCAGTTCTTC.

This sequence joins TRBV28 and TRBJ1-4; possible D gene TRBD1, 5 bases. Germline V lookup: CDR1 MDHEN, CDR2 SYDVKM. V was clipped by 10 bases and J by 0 bases, with 12 bases between them. CDR3 size: 14 residues. The CDR3 DNA reads as TGTGCCACGACAGCCAGGGCAACTAATGAAAAACTGTTTTTT. It yields the protein CATTARATNEKLFF. The full variable domain, in which reference TRBV28 and TRBJ1-4 provide the parts outside the CDR3, is DVKVTQSSRYLVKRTGEKVFLECVQDMDHENMFWYRQDPGLGLRLIYFSYDVKMKEKGDIPEGYSVSREKKERFSLILESASTNQTSMYLCATTARATNEKLFFGSGTQLSVL.